Included here is one T cell receptor (beta chain) sequence, with context. As yet, its antigen is unknown. A single record per CDR3 protein comes from TCRdb applying MiXCR to the RT-PCR reads. Of hundreds of thousands of distinct CDR3 sequences in the sample, roughly 13% were seen once. This record comes from a study of response to subunit inactivated influenza vaccine. General observations from the study: There was a suggestion from the authors that each seasonal influenza vaccination recruits few new T cells.

The CDR3 has 14 residues. Trimming cost V 6 bases and J 5 bases, with 11 bases left between them. The chain links TRBV12-3 or TRBV12-4 to TRBJ1-6; possible D gene TRBD1, 6 bases. The sample consisted of PBMCs from blood, taken less than 15 days before vaccination. The clonotype was recovered from a man aged 45-65 years who received an inactivated influenza vaccine. In DNA, the CDR3 is TGTGCCAGCAGCTGGACAGTGAATAATTCACCCCTCCACTTT. Amino acids: CASSWTVNNSPLHF.